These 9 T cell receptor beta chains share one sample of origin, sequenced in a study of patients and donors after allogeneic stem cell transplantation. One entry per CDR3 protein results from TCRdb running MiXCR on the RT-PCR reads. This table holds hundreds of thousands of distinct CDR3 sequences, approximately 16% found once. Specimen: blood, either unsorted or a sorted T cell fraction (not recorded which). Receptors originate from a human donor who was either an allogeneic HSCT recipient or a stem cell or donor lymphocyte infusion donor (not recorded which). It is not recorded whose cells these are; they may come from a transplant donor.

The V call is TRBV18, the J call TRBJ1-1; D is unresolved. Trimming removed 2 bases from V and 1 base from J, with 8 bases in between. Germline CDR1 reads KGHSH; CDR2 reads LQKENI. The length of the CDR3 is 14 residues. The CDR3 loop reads CASSPNGKNTEAFF. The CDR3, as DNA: TGTGCCAGCTCACCAAACGGCAAGAACACTGAAGCTTTCTTT.

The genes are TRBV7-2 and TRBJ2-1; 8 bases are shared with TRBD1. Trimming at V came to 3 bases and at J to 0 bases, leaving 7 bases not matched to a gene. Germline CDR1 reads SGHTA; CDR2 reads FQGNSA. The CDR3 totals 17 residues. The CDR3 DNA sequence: TGTGCCAGCAGCTTCACCAGGGGGCGACCCTCCTACAATGAGCAGTTCTTC. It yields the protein CASSFTRGRPSYNEQFF.

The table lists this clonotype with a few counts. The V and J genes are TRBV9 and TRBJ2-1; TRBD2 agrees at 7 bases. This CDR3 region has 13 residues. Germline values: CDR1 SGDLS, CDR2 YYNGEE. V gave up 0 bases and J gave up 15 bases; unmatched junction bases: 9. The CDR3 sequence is CASSVDPSGLPFF. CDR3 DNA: TGTGCCAGCAGCGTAGACCCTAGCGGTCTCCCGTTCTTC.

In DNA, the CDR3 is TGTGCCAGTAGTCCTCGCGGCAGGTCGGGTACTGAAGCTTTCTTT. Translating it yields CASSPRGRSGTEAFF. This sequence joins TRBV19 and TRBJ1-1; no clear D. Trimming pared 5 bases from V and 5 bases from J, leaving 18 bases between. The CDR3 totals 15 residues. The V gene's germline CDR1 is LNHDA and CDR2 SQIVND (reference sequence). The whole variable domain, filled in from reference TRBV19 and TRBJ1-1, reads DGGITQSPKYLFRKEGQNVTLSCEQNLNHDAMYWYRQDPGQGLRLIYYSQIVNDFQKGDIAEGYSVSREKKESFPLTVTSAQKNPTAFYLCASSPRGRSGTEAFFGQGTRLTVV.

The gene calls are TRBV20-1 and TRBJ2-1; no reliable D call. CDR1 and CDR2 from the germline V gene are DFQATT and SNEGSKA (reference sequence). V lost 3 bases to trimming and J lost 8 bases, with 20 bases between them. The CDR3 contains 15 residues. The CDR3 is CSASLATRSPHEQFF. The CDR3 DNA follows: TGCAGTGCTAGTCTGGCTACCCGGAGCCCCCATGAGCAGTTCTTC.

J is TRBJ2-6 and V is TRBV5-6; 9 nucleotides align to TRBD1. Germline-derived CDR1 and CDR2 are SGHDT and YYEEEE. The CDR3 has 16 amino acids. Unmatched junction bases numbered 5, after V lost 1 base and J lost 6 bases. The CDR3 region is CASSLPGQGMANVLTF. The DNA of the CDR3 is TGTGCCAGCAGCTTGCCGGGACAGGGTATGGCCAACGTCCTGACTTTC.

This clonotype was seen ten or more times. CDR3 protein: CSAKPGTKRNIQYF. The CDR3 DNA is TGCAGTGCTAAACCCGGGACTAAAAGAAACATTCAGTACTTC. The rearrangement joins TRBV20-1 to TRBJ2-4; 7 nucleotides align to TRBD2. The CDR3 contains 14 residues. V shed 4 bases, J shed 6 bases, and the junction held 9 bases outside the gene matches. Per germline, CDR1 DFQATT and CDR2 SNEGSKA (reference sequence).

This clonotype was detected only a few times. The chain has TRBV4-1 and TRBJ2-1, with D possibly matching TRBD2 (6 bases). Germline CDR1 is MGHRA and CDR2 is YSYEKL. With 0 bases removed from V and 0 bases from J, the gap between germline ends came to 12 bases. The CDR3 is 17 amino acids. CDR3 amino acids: CASSQEGGGVSYNEQFF. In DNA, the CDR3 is TGCGCCAGCAGCCAAGAAGGAGGAGGGGTCTCCTACAATGAGCAGTTCTTC.

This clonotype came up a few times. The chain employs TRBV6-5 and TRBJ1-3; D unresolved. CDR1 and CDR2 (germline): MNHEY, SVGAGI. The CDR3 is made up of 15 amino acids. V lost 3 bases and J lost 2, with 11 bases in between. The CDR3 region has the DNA TGTGCCAGCAGTTATGGAGGCCCGACTGGAAACACCATATATTTT. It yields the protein CASSYGGPTGNTIYF.